Listed below are T cell receptor beta chains from one sample, sequenced in a study of shared clonotypes between healthy human individuals. Sequencing used immunoSEQ multiplex PCR; TCRdb keeps in-frame clones, though not all of them. The profile covers 2,500,000 or so clones, with roughly nine tenths appearing a single time and around 0.15% taken by the ten largest. The sample taken for sequencing was naive CD4+ T cells sorted from blood. These receptors all come from a man aged 18 to 29 in good health. CDR3s include the opening cysteine and the closing phenylalanine or tryptophan. The D gene is left open where the match is weak. Not every row has a clone size; where given, it reads once, few, many or a size class.

v_gene	d_gene	j_gene	abundance	CDR3aa	CDR3nt
TRBV6-1	-	TRBJ1-6	-	CASSEGVGNSPLHF	TGTGCCAGCAGTGAAGGGGTAGGAAATTCACCCCTCCACTTT
TRBV27	-	TRBJ1-3	-	CASSLSLGNTIYF	TGTGCCAGCAGTTTATCCCTGGGAAACACCATATATTTT
TRBV9	TRBD2	TRBJ2-7	-	CASSPLGLAAGSYEQYF	TGTGCCAGCAGCCCCCTGGGACTAGCGGCCGGCTCCTACGAGCAGTACTTC
TRBV5-1	-	TRBJ2-4	once	CASSLDSPGTIQYF	TGCGCCAGCAGCTTGGATTCCCCTGGGACCATTCAGTACTTC
TRBV4-3	-	TRBJ2-1	once	CASSGMGGRNEQFF	TGCGCCAGCAGCGGAATGGGAGGCCGCAATGAGCAGTTCTTC
TRBV30	-	TRBJ1-6	-	CAWSVPRPSREYSPLHF	TGTGCCTGGAGTGTCCCCCGTCCGAGCAGGGAGTATTCACCCCTCCACTTT
TRBV7-3	-	TRBJ1-6	-	CASSLDSVNSPLHF	TGTGCCAGCAGCCTGGACTCGGTGAATTCACCCCTCCACTTT
TRBV5-4	-	TRBJ2-2	-	CASSPVPSNTGELFF	TGTGCCAGCAGCCCAGTACCTTCGAACACCGGGGAGCTGTTTTTT
TRBV18	TRBD2	TRBJ2-1	-	CASSSGTSSYNEQFF	TGTGCCAGCTCGTCCGGGACTAGCTCCTACAATGAGCAGTTCTTC
TRBV6-4	-	TRBJ2-3	-	CASSYDGISTDTQYF	TGTGCCAGCAGTTACGACGGGATTAGCACAGATACGCAGTATTTT
TRBV25-1	-	TRBJ1-2	-	CASSESGSYGYTF	TGTGCCAGCAGTGAGTCGGGCAGCTATGGCTACACCTTC
TRBV6-1	-	TRBJ1-6	-	CASSEDRASGPPLHF	TGTGCCAGCAGTGAAGACAGGGCCAGCGGTCCACCCCTCCACTTT
TRBV11-2	-	TRBJ2-5	-	CASSLGEIETQYF	TGTGCCAGCAGCTTAGGTGAAATAGAGACCCAGTACTTC
TRBV4-1	TRBD1	TRBJ1-1	-	CASSQAWTGNVFF	TGCGCCAGCAGCCAGGCCTGGACAGGGAACGTTTTCTTT
TRBV6-5	TRBD1	TRBJ1-5	few	CASSRGQENQPQHF	TGTGCCAGCAGCCGCGGACAGGAGAATCAGCCCCAGCATTTT
TRBV27	-	TRBJ2-7	-	CASTDRSYEQYF	TGTGCCAGCACCGACAGATCCTACGAGCAGTACTTC
TRBV28	TRBD1	TRBJ2-7	-	CASKNMGQGFEQYF	TGTGCCAGCAAAAATATGGGACAGGGCTTCGAGCAGTACTTC
TRBV29-1	-	TRBJ2-1	-	CSVTRGSSYNEQFF	TGCAGCGTCACGCGGGGAAGCTCCTACAATGAGCAGTTCTTC
TRBV7-9	-	TRBJ1-2	-	CASTTGNYGYTF	TGTGCCAGCACCACAGGGAACTATGGCTACACCTTC
TRBV5-6	-	TRBJ1-5	-	CASSLYQPQHF	TGTGCCAGCAGCTTGTATCAGCCCCAGCATTTT
TRBV5-1	-	TRBJ1-1	-	CASSSEGPGGTEAFF	TGCGCCAGCAGCTCGGAGGGGCCAGGAGGGACTGAAGCTTTCTTT
TRBV10-3	TRBD1	TRBJ1-3	-	CATRGQAASGNTIYF	TGTGCCACCAGGGGACAGGCGGCCTCTGGAAACACCATATATTTT